This entry describes one TCR beta chain. Germline V CDR1 and CDR2: SNHLY, FYNNEI. This CDR3 contains 14 residues. The V and J ends lost 6 bases and 4 bases respectively, with 13 bases between them. The entry originates in a study of blood T cell repertoires in COVID-19. Sequencing was performed with immunoSEQ multiplex PCR; in TCRdb, only in-frame clones are kept and a portion is missing. The table includes 200,000 to 300,000 clones, approximately 90% detected once. This receptor was taken from a woman aged 40 to 49 with acute or convalescent COVID-19. The sample taken for sequencing was peripheral blood. The J gene is TRBJ1-5, the V gene TRBV2; the D is unclear. The DNA of the CDR3 is TGTGCCAGCAGCAGGACTGAGAGTAATCAGCCCCAGCATTTT. This sequence encodes CASSRTESNQPQHF.